This T cell receptor (beta chain) emerged from a study of cytomegalovirus exposure and HLA in healthy donors (dated by TCRdb to 2016 to 2017). A note on the overall study: According to an earlier analysis of around 600 of the donors, 150 million to 200 million T cells yielded 90 million to 140 million unique TCR beta sequences and around 280 Gb of sequence data. The T cell repertoires of 550 to 850 subjects were profiled by immunosequencing and related to cytomegalovirus serostatus. Among roughly 400 genotyped donors of the cohort, an average of approximately 240,000 unique TCR beta nucleotide sequences were sequenced per donor, roughly a sixth of them non-productive. The study aimed to test whether cataloging public T cell receptors could reveal signatures of past pathogen exposure. An early release that covered about 640 HLA-typed donors contained approximately 300 gigabases of sequencing data and tens of millions of unique TCR sequences. To decide whether each TCR beta V gene segment behaved as functional or pseudogenic, an earlier analysis of over 500 of the donors relied on high-throughput TCR beta sequencing. Typing coverage varied by locus: about 620-630 donors for A, B, C, DRB1 and DQB1; approximately 520 for DQA1; about 570 for DPA1; under 490 for DPB1. Rather than drawing on any new phenotypic data, the later analysis identified candidate immune exposures from TCR beta sequences and the way those sequences occurred across donors. Among the roughly 370 genotyped donors, around 81% belonged to the genetic ancestry cluster associated with self-reported Caucasian donors. To predict cytomegalovirus infection status, the study brought together high-throughput TCR immunosequencing, statistical association of individual TCRs with disease status, and machine learning. A later analysis re-analyzed previously published TCR beta repertoires from approximately 700 donors and added high-resolution HLA genotyping to study TCR occurrence patterns. Four to six DR-DQ haplotypes were handled as single units for association and clustering, since linkage in the cohort was strong. Every repertoire in the discovery cohort had been generated on one and the same sequencing platform. Alongside the repertoire data, information on donor age, sex, ethnicity and CMV serostatus was compiled. A later genetic analysis took genome-wide SNP genotypes for about 60% of the roughly 670 donors and used that subset as a discovery cohort. In addition to the first cohort of 666 subjects, a separate validation cohort of 130 or so different subjects was used. HLA typing included class I and class II loci at four-digit resolution. Overall study results and their limits: Sequencing depth was assumed to be roughly uniform across donors in the presence/absence analyses, though that assumption may not hold. The classifier was reported to diagnose cytomegalovirus status with high specificity and sensitivity in both the original cohort and the validation cohort. CMV serostatus was the only immune exposure information available for the cohort. An earlier analysis of 587 of the donors showed that most TCR beta V segments appeared in productive rearrangements either about 90% or about 30% of the time, which broadly matched IMGT annotations. The study gave a list of about 150 TCR beta chains associated with cytomegalovirus. A later analysis found that HLA-associated TCR beta chains were more clonally expanded and had lower generation probabilities than equally common non-associated chains. A later genetic analysis reported fewer N-insertions in productive TCRs among donors in an Asian-associated ancestry cluster than the roughly 640-donor mean. This cohort had only TCR beta chains sequenced, and the lack of alpha or paired-chain data limited which features could be detected. Correlated functional status among segregating V segments might reflect linkage disequilibrium, but an unknown experimental factor could not be ruled out. In a later genetic analysis, a missense DCLRE1C variant was associated with V-gene and J-gene trimming of TCR beta chains, and the association was replicated in an independent cohort. Some IMGT-functional V segments, including TRBV6-2 and TRBV6-3, could not be distinguished by the 87-base-pair reads and were therefore excluded. A later analysis associated about 17,000 TCR beta sequences with specific HLA alleles at a false discovery rate of 0.05. Most CMV-associated TCR beta chains appeared to be HLA-restricted in a later analysis, and the HLA associations seemed to be driven largely by CMV exposure. A cluster of highly shared sequence variants was judged likely to represent a technical artifact of the sequencing pipeline. Because HLA typing was missing for some donors at each locus, association tests included only the typed subset. The authors suggested that the approach could potentially be extended to other disease states and immunological phenotypes. Three of the identified cytomegalovirus-associated TCR beta chains were confirmed in vitro to be specific for cytomegalovirus antigens. Because counts were too low, about 15 rarely observed V segments, including chromosome 9 orphons, were left out of the earlier analysis of a few hundred of the donors. When HLA alleles, especially DR and DQ, strongly co-occurred, TCR associations were difficult to assign to individual alleles. A later analysis found that TCR association rates varied across HLA loci, with DRB1 alleles showing the most associated TCRs and HLA-C alleles the fewest. Across donors, most TCR sequences were observed very rarely, whereas some public TCRs were present in many individuals. A later analysis reported that several top co-occurrence clusters appeared linked to parvovirus B19, influenza, CMV and Epstein-Barr virus. A further reported finding was that TCR beta sequences accurately predicted the HLA-A and HLA-B alleles for most subjects in the first cohort.

The cohort consisted of 600 to 700 healthy bone marrow donors. At the time of sampling, all cohort members were nominally healthy, though unrecorded immune exposures were likely present. The donor tested CMV seropositive, placing the donor among the approximately 290 seropositive members of the cohort. Every donor gave a peripheral blood sample, and the peripheral blood mononuclear cells from that sample were used for TCR beta sequencing. The Qiagen DNeasy Blood Extraction Kit was used to extract genomic DNA from the blood cell samples. As for this clone: Its antigen is unknown.

CDR3 length: 13 amino acids, cysteine to phenylalanine. This entry keeps only the CDR3 DNA: 39 bases, framed from base 1. Cut back by 10 bases and 5 bases, the V and J ends lie 17 bases apart. The CDR1 and CDR2 encoded by the germline V gene (reference sequence) are LNHDA and SQIVND. Library generation was performed with the immunoSEQ multiplex PCR assay. For the multiplex PCR, a mixture combining 60 forward primers for TCR Vbeta segments and 13 reverse primers for TCR Jbeta segments was used. Amplification of the CDR3 region of rearranged TCR beta genes was performed with a multiplex PCR assay on genomic DNA. The Illumina HiSeq System was used to sequence the amplified TCR beta libraries as 87-base-pair reads. The source study handled its data this way. A later analysis tallied around 87 million unique TCR beta chains across the 700 or so repertoires, and about 10 million of those chains were shared by two or more donors. A nearest-neighbor algorithm error-corrected the raw reads and collapsed the reads into unique sequences, merging closely related sequences to remove PCR and sequencing errors. V, D and J gene segments were assigned by aligning CDR3 sequences to IMGT reference sequences. For a sequence to be retained, a match of at least six nucleotides was required to both a V gene segment and a J gene segment. Rearrangements were called productive when the CDR3 lacked stop codons and stayed in frame with V and J; all others were non-productive. Following IMGT convention, CDR3 was defined as the stretch from the second conserved V-encoded cysteine up to the conserved J-encoded phenylalanine. Sequences without an unambiguous match to a single V gene segment were excluded from the earlier analysis of approximately 560 of the donors. An earlier analysis of some 610 of the donors called V segments functional above 56.7% productive rearrangements and segregating when the between-donor standard deviation exceeded 5%. A statistical classification framework was built for diagnosing cytomegalovirus status from the catalog of TCR beta chain sequences. In a later analysis, V and J genes were assigned by comparing TCR nucleotide sequences against IMGT/GENE-DB human TR gene sequences. A later analysis assigned CDR3 sequences and most-parsimonious VDJ recombination scenarios with the TCRdist pipeline. In a later analysis, each TCR beta chain was defined by its CDR3 amino acid sequence together with its V-gene family, and reads lacking a unique V-gene family were excluded. In a later analysis, around 600 highly shared, low-generation-probability nucleotide sequences were removed to address suspected cross-contamination and a sequencing artifact. A later analysis calculated a clonal expansion index for each public chain from normalized within-repertoire ranks of inferred template counts. In a later analysis, generation probabilities were computed using a VDJ recombination model fitted to out-of-frame rearrangements, and the results were checked against IGoR. In a later analysis, hypergeometric tests were used to score TCR-TCR, TCR-HLA and TCR-CMV co-occurrence, with a repertoire-size bias correction applied to TCR pairs. To estimate false discovery rates, a later analysis permuted the HLA or CMV assignments 20 times. In a later analysis, co-occurring TCRs were grouped using DBSCAN, with TCRdist sequence similarity added in when clustering inside HLA-allele-positive subsets. Repertoires with fewer than 30,000 or more than 120,000 public chains were left out of co-occurrence clustering, as were a handful of repertoires with anomalous nucleotide sharing. The table comes from immuneACCESS by way of TCRdb, which keeps in-frame sequences with V and J called. Part of the clones is missing from these tables; in studies checked, under half for an unresolved V gene and the rest for unknown reasons. D and trimming come from the DNA, and the V and J calls and clone size come from that table. For this sample, the table gives about 78,000 clones. The top ten clonotypes cover roughly 8% of the sample.

The rearranged segments are TRBV19 and TRBJ1-1; the D gene lacks a confident call. This clonotype was sampled from a female donor in good health and CMV-seropositive. Sequencing was performed on PBMCs. In nucleotides, the sequence is TGTGCCACCAATATGGCGGGGAGTACTGAAGCTTTCTTT. This encodes CATNMAGSTEAFF.